This T cell receptor beta chain was recorded in a study of blood T cell repertoires in COVID-19. At the level of the study: COVID-19 samples collected from the United States, Italy and Spain covered acute and convalescent phases. The cDNA or gDNA used as material had been derived from T cells, B-cell-depleted T cells, or PBMCs.

Repertoires were generated with immunoSEQ multiplex PCR, while TCRdb's copy carries only in-frame clones and drops some. The sample contains 35,000 to 50,000 clones, 70% to 90% of which appear only once. Germline assignment: CDR1 MDHEN and CDR2 SYDVKM. This CDR3 spans 15 amino acids. V shed 7 bases and J 6 bases; nucleotides not matched to a gene: 8. The clonotype was recovered from a human donor in a cohort sampled during active COVID-19. The V call is TRBV28, the J call TRBJ2-2; 10 bases map to TRBD2. Source material: peripheral blood. For the CDR3, the DNA is TGTGCCAGCACCCCGGGACTAGCGAAGGCCGGGGAGCTGTTTTTT. It is translated as CASTPGLAKAGELFF. The entire variable domain, with the rest obtained from reference TRBV28 and TRBJ2-2, is as follows: DVKVTQSSRYLVKRTGEKVFLECVQDMDHENMFWYRQDPGLGLRLIYFSYDVKMKEKGDIPEGYSVSREKKERFSLILESASTNQTSMYLCASTPGLAKAGELFFGEGSRLTVL.